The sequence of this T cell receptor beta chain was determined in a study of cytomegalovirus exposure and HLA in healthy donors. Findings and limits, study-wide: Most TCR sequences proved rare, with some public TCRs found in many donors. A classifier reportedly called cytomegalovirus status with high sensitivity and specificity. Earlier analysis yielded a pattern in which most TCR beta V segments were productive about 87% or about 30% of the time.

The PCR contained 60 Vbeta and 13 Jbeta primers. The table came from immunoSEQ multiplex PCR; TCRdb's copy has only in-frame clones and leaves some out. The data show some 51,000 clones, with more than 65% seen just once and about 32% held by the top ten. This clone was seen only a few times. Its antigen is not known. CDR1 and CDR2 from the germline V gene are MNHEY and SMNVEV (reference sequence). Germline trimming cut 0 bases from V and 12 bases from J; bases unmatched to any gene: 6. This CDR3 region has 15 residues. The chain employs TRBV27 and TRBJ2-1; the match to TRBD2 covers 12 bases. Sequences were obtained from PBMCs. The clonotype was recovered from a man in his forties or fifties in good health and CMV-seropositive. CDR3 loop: CASSLSRTSGVGQFF. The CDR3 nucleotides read TGTGCCAGCAGTTTATCTCGGACTAGCGGGGTAGGGCAGTTCTTC.